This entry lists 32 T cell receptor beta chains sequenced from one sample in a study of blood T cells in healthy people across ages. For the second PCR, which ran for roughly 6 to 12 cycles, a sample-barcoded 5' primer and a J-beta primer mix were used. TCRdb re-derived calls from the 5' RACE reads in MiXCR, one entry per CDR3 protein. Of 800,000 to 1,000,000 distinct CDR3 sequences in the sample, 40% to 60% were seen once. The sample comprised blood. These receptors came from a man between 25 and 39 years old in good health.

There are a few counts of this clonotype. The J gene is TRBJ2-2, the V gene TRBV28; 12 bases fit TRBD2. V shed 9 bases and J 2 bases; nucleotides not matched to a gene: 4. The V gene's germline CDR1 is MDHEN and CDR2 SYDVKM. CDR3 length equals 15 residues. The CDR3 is CASTTSGGNTGELFF. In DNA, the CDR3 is TGTGCCAGTACGACTAGCGGGGGTAACACCGGGGAGCTGTTTTTT.

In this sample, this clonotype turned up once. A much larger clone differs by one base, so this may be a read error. The DNA of the CDR3 is TGCAGCGTTCTAGGACGGGGGAGCTCCTACGAGCAGTACTTC. Amino acid sequence: CSVLGRGSSYEQYF. V and J are TRBV29-1 and TRBJ2-7; possible D gene TRBD2, 6 bases. The CDR3 is made up of 14 amino acids. CDR1 and CDR2 (germline): SQVTM, ANQGSEA. Deletions cut 5 bases from V and 0 bases from J, with 14 bases between.

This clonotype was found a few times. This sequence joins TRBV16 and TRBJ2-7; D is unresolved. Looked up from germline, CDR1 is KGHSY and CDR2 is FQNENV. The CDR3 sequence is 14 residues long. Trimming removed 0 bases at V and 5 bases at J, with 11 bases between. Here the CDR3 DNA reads TGTGCCAGCAGCCAATCGTCCGGCGCCCACGAGCAGTACTTC. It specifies CASSQSSGAHEQYF.

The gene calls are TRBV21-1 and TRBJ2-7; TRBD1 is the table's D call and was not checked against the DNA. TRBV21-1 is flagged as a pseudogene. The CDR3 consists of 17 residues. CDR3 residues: CARGRLSPRDNSYEQYF. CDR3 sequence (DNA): TGTGCCAGGGGCCGGTTATCCCCGCGGGACAACTCCTACGAGCAGTACTTC.

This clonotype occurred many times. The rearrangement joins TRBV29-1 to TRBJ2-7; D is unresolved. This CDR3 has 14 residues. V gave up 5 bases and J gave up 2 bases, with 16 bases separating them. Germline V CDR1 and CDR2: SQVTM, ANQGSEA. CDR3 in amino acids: CSVQPLFSPYEQYF. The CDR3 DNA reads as TGCAGCGTTCAACCCCTTTTTAGTCCCTACGAGCAGTACTTC.

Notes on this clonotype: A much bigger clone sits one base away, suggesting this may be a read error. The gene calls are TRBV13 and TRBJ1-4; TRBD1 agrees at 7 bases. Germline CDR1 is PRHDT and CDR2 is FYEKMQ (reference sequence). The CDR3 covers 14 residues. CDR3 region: CASSVGTVNEKLFF. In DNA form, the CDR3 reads TGTGCCAGCAGCGTAGGGACAGTTAATGAAAAACTGTTTTTT.

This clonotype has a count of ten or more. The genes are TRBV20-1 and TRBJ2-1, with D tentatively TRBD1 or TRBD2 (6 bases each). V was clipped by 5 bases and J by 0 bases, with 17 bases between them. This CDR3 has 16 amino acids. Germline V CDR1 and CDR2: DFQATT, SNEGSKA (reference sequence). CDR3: CSALVGRGASYNEQFF. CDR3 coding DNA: TGCAGTGCTCTGGTAGGTAGGGGGGCCTCCTACAATGAGCAGTTCTTC.

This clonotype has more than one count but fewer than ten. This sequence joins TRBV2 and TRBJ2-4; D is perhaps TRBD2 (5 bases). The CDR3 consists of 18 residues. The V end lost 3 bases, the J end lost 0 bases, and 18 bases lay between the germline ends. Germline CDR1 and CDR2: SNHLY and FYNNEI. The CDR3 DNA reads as TGTGCCAGCAGTGAGGTTCGATTTGGAGGAGAAGCCAAAAACATTCAGTACTTC. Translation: CASSEVRFGGEAKNIQYF.

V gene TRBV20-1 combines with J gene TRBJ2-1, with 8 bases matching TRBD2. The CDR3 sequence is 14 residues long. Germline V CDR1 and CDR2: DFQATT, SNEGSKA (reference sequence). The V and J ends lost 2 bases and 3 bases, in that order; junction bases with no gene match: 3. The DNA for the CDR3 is TGCAGTGCTAGAACGACTAGCGACTACAATGAGCAGTTCTTC. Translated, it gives CSARTTSDYNEQFF.

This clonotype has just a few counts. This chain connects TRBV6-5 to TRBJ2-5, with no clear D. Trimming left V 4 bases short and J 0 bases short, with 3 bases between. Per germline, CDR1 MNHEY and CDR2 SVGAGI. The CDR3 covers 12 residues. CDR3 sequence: CASSFNQETQYF. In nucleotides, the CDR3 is TGTGCCAGCAGTTTCAACCAAGAGACCCAGTACTTC.

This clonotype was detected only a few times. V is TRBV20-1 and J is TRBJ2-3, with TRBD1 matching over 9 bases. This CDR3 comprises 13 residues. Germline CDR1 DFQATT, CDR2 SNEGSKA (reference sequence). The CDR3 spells CRVGQGITDTQYF. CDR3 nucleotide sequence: TGCAGGGTCGGACAGGGGATCACAGATACGCAGTATTTT.

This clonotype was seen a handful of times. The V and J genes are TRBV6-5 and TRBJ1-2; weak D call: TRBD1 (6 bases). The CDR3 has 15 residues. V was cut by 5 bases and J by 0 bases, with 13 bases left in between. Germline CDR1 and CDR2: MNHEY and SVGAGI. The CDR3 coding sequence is TGTGCCAGCAGTGGTGACAGGCGGGCTAACTATGGCTACACCTTC. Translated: CASSGDRRANYGYTF.

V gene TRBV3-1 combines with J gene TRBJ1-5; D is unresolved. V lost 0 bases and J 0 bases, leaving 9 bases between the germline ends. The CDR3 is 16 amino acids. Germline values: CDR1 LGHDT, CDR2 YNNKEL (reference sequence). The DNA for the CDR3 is TGTGCCAGCAGCCAAGACAAAATAAATAGCAATCAGCCCCAGCATTTT. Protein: CASSQDKINSNQPQHF.

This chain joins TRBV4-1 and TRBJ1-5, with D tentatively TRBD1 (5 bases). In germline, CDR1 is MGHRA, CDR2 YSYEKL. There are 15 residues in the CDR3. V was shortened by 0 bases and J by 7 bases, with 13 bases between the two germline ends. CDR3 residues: CASSQDRGKTQPQHF. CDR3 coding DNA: TGCGCCAGCAGCCAAGATAGGGGTAAGACACAGCCCCAGCATTTT.

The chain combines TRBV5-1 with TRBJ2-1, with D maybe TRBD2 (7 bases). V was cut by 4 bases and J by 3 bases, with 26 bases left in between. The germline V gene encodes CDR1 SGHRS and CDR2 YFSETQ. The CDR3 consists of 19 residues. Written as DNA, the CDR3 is TGCGCCAGCAGCCCGACAGGCGAAGAGCGGGGAATATTCTACAATGAGCAGTTCTTC. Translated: CASSPTGEERGIFYNEQFF.

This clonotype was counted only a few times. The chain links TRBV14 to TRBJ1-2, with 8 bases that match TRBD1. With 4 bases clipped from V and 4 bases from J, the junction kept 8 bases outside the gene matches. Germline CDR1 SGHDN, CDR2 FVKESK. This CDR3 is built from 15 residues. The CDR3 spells CASSRAGGMGYGYTF. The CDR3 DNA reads TGTGCCAGCAGCCGCGCAGGGGGCATGGGCTATGGCTACACCTTC.

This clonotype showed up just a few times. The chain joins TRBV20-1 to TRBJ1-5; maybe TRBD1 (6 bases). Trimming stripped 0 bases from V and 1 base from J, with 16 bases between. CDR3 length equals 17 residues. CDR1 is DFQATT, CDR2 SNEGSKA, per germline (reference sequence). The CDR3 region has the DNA TGCAGTGCTAGAGATATGATTCGGGGGGCAAGCAATCAGCCCCAGCATTTT. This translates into CSARDMIRGASNQPQHF.

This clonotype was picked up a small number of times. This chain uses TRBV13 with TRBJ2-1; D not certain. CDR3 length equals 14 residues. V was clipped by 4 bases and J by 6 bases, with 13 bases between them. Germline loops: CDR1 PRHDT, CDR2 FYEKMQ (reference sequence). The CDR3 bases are TGTGCCAGCAGCTCAACGCCATCCGGCAATGAGCAGTTCTTC. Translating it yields CASSSTPSGNEQFF.

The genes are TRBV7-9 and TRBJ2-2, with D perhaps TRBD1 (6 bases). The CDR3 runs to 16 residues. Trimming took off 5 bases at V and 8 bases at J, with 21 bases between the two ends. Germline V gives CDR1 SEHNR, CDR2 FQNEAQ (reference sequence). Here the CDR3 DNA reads TGTGCCAGCAGCCCGCTTCCTTGGGACACCCCTGGGGAGCTGTTTTTT. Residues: CASSPLPWDTPGELFF. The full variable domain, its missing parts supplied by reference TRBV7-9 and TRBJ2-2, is DTGVSQNPRHKITKRGQNVTFRCDPISEHNRLYWYRQTLGQGPEFLTYFQNEAQLEKSRLLSDRFSAERPKGSFSTLEIQRTEQGDSAMYLCASSPLPWDTPGELFFGEGSRLTVL.

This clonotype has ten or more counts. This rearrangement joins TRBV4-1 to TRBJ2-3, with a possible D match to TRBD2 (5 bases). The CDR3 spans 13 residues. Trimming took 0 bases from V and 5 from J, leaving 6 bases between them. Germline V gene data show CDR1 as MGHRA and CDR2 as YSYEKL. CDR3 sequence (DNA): TGCGCCAGCAGCCAAGATGGGAGAGATACGCAGTATTTT. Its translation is CASSQDGRDTQYF.

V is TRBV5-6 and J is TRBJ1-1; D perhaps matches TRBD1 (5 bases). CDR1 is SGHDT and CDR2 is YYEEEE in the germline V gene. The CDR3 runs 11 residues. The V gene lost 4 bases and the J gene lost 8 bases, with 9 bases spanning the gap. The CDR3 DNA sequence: TGTGCCAGCAGCACCGGGGCGGAAGCTTTCTTT. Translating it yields CASSTGAEAFF.

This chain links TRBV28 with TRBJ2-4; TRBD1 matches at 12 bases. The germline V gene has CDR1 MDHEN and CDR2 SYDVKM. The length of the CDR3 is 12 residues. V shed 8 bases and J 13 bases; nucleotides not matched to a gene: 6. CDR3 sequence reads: CASRSGTGGQYF. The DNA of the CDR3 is TGTGCCAGCCGCTCCGGGACAGGGGGCCAGTACTTC.

CDR3 DNA sequence: TGCAGTGCTTTACTAGCGGGGGTAAAGCAGTACTTC. As protein: CSALLAGVKQYF. The chain recombines TRBV20-1 with TRBJ2-7; 11 nucleotides match TRBD2. After removal of 5 bases from V and 8 bases from J, the junction contained 5 bases not matched to a gene. The germline V gene encodes CDR1 DFQATT and CDR2 SNEGSKA (reference sequence). CDR3 length: 12 residues.

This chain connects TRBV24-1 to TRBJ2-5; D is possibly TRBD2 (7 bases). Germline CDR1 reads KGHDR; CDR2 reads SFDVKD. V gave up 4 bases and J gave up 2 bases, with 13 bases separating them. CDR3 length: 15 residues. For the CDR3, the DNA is TGTGCCACCAGTGAGAGGGGGGAGGGACAAGAGACCCAGTACTTC. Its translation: CATSERGEGQETQYF.

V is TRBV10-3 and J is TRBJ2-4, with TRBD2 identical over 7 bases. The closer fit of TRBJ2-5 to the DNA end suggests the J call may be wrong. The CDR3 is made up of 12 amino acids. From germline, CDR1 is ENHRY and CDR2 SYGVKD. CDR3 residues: CAISREAGTQYF. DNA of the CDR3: TGTGCCATCAGCCGGGAGGCGGGGACCCAGTACTTC.

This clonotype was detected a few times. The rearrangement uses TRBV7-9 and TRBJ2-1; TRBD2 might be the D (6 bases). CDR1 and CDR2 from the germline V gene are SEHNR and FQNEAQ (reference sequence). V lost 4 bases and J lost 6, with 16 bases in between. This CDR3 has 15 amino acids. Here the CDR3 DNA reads TGTGCCAGCAGCTCAACCCCGGGACTGCTCAATGAGCAGTTCTTC. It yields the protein CASSSTPGLLNEQFF.

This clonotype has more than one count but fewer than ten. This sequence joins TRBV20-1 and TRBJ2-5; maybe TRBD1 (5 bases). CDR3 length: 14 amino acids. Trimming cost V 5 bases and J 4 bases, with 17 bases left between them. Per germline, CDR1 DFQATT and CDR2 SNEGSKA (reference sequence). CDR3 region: CSAGTGFQGETQYF. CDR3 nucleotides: TGCAGTGCTGGTACCGGGTTCCAGGGAGAGACCCAGTACTTC.

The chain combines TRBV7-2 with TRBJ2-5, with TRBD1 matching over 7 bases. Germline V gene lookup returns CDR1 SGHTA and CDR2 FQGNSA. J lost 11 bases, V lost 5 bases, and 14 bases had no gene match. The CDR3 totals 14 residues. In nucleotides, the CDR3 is TGTGCCAGCAGCCCACCACAGGGGTTGGCAGGGCAGTACTTC. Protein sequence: CASSPPQGLAGQYF. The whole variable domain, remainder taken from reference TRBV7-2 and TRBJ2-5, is GAGVSQSPSNKVTEKGKDVELRCDPISGHTALYWYRQSLGQGLEFLIYFQGNSAPDKSGLPSDRFSAERTGGSVSTLTIQRTQQEDSAVYLCASSPPQGLAGQYFGPGTRLLVL.

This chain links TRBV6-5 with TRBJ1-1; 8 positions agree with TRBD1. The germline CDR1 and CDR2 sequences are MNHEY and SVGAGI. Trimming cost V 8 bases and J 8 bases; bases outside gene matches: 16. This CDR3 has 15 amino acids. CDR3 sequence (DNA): TGTGCCAGCGGTCCCGACAGGGGCTCCGTACCAGAAGCTTTCTTT. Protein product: CASGPDRGSVPEAFF.

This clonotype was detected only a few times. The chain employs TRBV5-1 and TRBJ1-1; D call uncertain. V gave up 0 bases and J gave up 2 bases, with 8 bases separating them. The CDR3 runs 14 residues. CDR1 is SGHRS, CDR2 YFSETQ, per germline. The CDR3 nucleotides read TGCGCCAGCAGCTTGGCGGGTGATAACACTGAAGCTTTCTTT. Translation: CASSLAGDNTEAFF.

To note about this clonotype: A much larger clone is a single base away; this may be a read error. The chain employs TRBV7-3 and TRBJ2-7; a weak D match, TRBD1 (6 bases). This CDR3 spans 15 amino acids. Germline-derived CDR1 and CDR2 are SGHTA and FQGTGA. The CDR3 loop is CAGSSRDNRGYEQYF. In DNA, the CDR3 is TGTGCCGGCAGCTCCCGGGACAACAGAGGCTACGAGCAGTACTTC.

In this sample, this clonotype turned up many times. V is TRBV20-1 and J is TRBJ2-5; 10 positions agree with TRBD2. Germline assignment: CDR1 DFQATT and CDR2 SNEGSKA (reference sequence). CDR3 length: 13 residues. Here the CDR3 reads CRVSGGSLETQYF. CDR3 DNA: TGCAGGGTTAGCGGGGGGTCTTTAGAGACCCAGTACTTC.